This TCR beta chain was recovered during a study of blood T cell repertoires in COVID-19. The CDR3 is 19 amino acids. Germline V lookup: CDR1 SEHNR, CDR2 FQNEAQ (reference sequence). The trim removed 1 base at V and 0 bases at J, leaving 12 bases unmatched. Cohort 3 donors counted as recovered after two negative PCRs, clearance, or resolved symptoms. Here immunoSEQ multiplex PCR was the method, and the copy in TCRdb shows in-frame clones only, minus some. Of 350,000 to 400,000 clones listed, less than 90% are singletons. The sequenced material came from PBMCs or T cells enriched from blood (not recorded which). J is TRBJ1-3 and V is TRBV7-9; 7 positions agree with TRBD1. This clonotype originated in a woman aged 30 to 39 who had recovered from COVID-19. The CDR3 loop reads CASSLGVGAQGGSGNTIYF. CDR3 bases: TGTGCCAGCAGCTTAGGAGTCGGAGCTCAGGGGGGCTCTGGAAACACCATATATTTT.